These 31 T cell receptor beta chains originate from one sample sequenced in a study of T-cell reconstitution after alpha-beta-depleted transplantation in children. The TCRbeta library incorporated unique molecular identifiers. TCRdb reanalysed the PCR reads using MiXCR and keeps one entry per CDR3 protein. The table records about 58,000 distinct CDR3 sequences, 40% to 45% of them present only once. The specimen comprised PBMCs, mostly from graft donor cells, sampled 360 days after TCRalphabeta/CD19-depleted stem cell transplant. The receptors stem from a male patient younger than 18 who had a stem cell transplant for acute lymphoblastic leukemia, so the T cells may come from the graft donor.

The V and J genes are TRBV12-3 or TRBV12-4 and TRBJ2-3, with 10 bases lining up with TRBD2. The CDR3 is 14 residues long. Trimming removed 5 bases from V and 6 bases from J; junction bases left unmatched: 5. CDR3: CASSPTSGWDTQYF. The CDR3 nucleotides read TGTGCCAGCAGTCCGACTAGCGGGTGGGATACGCAGTATTTT.

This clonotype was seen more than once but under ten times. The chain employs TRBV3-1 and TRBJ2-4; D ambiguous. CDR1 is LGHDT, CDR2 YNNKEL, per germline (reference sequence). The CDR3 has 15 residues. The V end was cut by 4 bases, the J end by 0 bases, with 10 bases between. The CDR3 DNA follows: TGTGCCAGCAGCCCTAGTCGGCTAGCCAAAAACATTCAGTACTTC. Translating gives CASSPSRLAKNIQYF. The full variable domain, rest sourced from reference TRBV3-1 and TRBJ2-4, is DTAVSQTPKYLVTQMGNDKSIKCEQNLGHDTMYWYKQDSKKFLKIMFSYNNKELIINETVPNRFSPKSPDKAHLNLHINSLELGDSAVYFCASSPSRLAKNIQYFGAGTRLSVL.

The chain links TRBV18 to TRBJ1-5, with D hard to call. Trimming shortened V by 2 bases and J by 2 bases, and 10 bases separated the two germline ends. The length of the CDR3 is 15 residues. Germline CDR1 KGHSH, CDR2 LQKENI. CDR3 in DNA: TGTGCCAGCTCACCAAGTGTAAGGGGCAATCAGCCCCAGCATTTT. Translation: CASSPSVRGNQPQHF.

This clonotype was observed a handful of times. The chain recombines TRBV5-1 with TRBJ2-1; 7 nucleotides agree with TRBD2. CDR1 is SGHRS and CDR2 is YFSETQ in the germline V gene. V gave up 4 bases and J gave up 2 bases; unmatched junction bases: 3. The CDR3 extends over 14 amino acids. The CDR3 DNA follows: TGCGCCAGCAGCGAAGGGACTACCTACAATGAGCAGTTCTTC. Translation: CASSEGTTYNEQFF.

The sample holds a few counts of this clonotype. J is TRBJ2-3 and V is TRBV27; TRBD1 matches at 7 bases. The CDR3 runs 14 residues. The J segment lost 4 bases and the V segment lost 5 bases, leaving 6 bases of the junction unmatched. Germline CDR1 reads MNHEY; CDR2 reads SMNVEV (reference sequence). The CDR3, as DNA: TGTGCCAGCAGTCGGGACAGCCATGCAGATACGCAGTATTTT. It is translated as CASSRDSHADTQYF.

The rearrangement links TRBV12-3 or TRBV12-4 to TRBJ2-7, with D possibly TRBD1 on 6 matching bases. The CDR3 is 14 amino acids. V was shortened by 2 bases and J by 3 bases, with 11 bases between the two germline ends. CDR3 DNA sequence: TGTGCCAGCAGTTTATCAGGGGCCGGCTACGAGCAGTACTTC. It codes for CASSLSGAGYEQYF.

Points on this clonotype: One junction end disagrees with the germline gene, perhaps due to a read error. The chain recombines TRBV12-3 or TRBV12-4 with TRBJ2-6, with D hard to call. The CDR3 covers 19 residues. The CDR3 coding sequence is TGTGCCAGCTGTTTAGAGGTGTGGGTTTTGAGAGGTGGGGCCAACGTCCTGACTTTC. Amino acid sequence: CASCLEVWVLRGGANVLTF.

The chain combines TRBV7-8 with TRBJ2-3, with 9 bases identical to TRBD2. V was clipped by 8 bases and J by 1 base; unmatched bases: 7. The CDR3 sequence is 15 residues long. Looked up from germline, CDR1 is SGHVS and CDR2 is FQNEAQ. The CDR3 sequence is CASGLIAGGTDTQYF. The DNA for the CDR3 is TGTGCCAGCGGTCTGATAGCGGGGGGCACAGATACGCAGTATTTT.

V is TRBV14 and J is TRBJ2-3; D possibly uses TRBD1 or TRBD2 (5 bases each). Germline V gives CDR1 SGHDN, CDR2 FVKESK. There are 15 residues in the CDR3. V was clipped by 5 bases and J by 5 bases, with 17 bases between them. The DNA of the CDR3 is TGTGCCAGCAGCACCGCTTGGGGGATTGGAGATACGCAGTATTTT. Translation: CASSTAWGIGDTQYF.

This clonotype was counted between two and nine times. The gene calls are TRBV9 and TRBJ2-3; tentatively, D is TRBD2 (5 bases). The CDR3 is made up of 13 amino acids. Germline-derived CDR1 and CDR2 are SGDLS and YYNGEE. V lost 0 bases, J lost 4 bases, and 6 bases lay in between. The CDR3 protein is CASSVDGADTQYF. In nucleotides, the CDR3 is TGTGCCAGCAGCGTAGACGGGGCAGATACGCAGTATTTT.

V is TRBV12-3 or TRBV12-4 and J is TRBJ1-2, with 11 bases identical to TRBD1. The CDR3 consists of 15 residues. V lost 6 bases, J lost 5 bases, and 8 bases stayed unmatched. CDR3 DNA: TGTGCCAGCAGACCTCGGACAGGGGGCTGGTATGGCTACACCTTC. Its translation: CASRPRTGGWYGYTF.

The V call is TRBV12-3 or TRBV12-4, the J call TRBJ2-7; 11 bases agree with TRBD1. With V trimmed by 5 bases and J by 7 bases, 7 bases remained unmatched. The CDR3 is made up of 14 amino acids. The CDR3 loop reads CASSPGTGGREQYF. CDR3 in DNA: TGTGCCAGCAGTCCCGGGACAGGGGGACGGGAGCAGTACTTC.

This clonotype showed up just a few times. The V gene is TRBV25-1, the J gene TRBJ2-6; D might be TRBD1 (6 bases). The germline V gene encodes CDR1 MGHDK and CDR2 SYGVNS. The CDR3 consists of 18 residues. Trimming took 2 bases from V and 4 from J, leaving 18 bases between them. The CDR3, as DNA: TGTGCCAGCAGTGAACGCCATTTGACAGGAACGGGGGCCAACGTCCTGACTTTC. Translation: CASSERHLTGTGANVLTF.

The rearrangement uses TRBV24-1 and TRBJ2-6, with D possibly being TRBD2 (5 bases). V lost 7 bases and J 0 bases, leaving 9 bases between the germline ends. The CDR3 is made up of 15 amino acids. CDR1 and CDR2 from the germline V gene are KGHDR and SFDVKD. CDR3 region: CATSGGYSGANVLTF. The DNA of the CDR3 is TGTGCCACCAGCGGAGGTTACTCTGGGGCCAACGTCCTGACTTTC.

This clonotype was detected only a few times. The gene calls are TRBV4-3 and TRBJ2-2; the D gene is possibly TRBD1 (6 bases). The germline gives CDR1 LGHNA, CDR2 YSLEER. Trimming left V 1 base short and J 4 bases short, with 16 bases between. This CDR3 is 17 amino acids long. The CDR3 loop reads CASSQVRGTGTTGELFF. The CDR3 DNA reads TGCGCCAGCAGCCAAGTTAGAGGTACAGGGACCACCGGGGAGCTGTTTTTT.

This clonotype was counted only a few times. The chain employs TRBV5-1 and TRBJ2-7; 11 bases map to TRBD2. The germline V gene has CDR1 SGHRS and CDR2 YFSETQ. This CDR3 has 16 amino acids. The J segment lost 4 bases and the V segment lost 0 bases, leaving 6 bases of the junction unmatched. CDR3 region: CASSLGLAGGGYEQYF. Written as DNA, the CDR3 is TGCGCCAGCAGCTTGGGCCTAGCGGGAGGAGGGTACGAGCAGTACTTC.

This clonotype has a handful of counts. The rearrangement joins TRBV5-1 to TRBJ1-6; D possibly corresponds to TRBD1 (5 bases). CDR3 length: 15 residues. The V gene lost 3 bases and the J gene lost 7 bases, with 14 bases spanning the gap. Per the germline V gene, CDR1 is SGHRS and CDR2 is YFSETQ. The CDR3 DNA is TGCGCCAGCAGCTCCGCCCCAGGGTGGAATTCACCCCTCCACTTT. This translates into CASSSAPGWNSPLHF.

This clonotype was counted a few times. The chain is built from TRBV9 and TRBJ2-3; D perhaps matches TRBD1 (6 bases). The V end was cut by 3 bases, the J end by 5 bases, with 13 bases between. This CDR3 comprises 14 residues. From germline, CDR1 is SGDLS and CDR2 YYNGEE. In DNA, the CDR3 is TGTGCCAGCAGCGCCTCAGGGGCTGGAGATACGCAGTATTTT. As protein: CASSASGAGDTQYF.

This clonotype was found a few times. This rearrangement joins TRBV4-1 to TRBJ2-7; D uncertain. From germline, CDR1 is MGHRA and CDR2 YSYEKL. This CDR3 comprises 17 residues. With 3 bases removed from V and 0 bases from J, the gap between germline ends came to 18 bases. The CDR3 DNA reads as TGCGCCAGCAGCCAGGGGTCTGACGGAGCCTACTCCTACGAGCAGTACTTC. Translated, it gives CASSQGSDGAYSYEQYF.

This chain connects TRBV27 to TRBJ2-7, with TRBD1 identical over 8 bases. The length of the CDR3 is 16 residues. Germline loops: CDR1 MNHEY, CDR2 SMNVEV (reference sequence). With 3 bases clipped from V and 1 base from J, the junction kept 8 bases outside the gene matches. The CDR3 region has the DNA TGTGCCAGCAGTTTCCAAGGACAGGGAAATTCCTACGAGCAGTACTTC. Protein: CASSFQGQGNSYEQYF.

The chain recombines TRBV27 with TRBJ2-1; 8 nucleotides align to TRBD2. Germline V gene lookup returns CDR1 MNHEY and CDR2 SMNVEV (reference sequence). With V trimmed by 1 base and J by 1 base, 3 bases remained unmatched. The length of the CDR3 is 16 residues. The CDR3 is CASSLLAGGSYNEQFF. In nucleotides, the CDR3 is TGTGCCAGCAGTTTATTGGCGGGAGGATCCTACAATGAGCAGTTCTTC.

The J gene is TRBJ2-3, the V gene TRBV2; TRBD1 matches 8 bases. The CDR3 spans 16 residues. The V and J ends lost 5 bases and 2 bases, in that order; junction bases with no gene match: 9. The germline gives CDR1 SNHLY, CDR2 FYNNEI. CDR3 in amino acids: CASSPGWDRYTDTQYF. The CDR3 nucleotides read TGTGCCAGCAGTCCTGGCTGGGACAGGTACACAGATACGCAGTATTTT.

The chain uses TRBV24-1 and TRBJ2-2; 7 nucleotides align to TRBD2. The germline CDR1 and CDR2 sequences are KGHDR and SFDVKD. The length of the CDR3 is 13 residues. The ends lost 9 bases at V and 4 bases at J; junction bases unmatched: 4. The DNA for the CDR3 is TGTGCCACCGCGGGAGTCGGCACCGGGGAGCTGTTTTTT. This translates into CATAGVGTGELFF.

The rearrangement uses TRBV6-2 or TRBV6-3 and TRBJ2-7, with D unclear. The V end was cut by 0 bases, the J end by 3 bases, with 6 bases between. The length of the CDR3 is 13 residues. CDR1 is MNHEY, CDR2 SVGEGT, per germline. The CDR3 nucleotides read TGTGCCAGCAGTTACTCGAGCAACTACGAGCAGTACTTC. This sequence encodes CASSYSSNYEQYF.

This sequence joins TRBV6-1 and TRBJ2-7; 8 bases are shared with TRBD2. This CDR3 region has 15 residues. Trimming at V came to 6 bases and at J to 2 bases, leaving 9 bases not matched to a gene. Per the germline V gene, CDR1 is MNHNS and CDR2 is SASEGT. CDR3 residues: CASSLAAGVAYEQYF. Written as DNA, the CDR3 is TGTGCCAGCAGCCTAGCAGCGGGGGTCGCCTACGAGCAGTACTTC.

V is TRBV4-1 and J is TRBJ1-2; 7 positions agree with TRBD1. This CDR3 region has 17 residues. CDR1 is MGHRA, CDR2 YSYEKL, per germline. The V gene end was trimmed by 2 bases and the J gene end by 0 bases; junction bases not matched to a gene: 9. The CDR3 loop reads CASSQNLGQRTNYGYTF. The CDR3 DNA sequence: TGCGCCAGCAGCCAAAACCTGGGACAGCGTACTAACTATGGCTACACCTTC.

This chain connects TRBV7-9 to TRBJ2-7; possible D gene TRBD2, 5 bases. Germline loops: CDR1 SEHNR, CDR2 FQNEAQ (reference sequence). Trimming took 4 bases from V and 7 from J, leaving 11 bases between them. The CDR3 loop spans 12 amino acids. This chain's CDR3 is CASSSEVWEQYF. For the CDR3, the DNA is TGTGCCAGCAGCTCGGAGGTGTGGGAGCAGTACTTC. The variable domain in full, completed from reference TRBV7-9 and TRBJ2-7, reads DTGVSQNPRHKITKRGQNVTFRCDPISEHNRLYWYRQTLGQGPEFLTYFQNEAQLEKSRLLSDRFSAERPKGSFSTLEIQRTEQGDSAMYLCASSSEVWEQYFGPGTRLTVT.

In nucleotides, the CDR3 is TGTGCCAGCAGTTATTTAGCGGCCTCAGGGGGCGCCTCAGATACGCAGTATTTT. This sequence encodes CASSYLAASGGASDTQYF. This sequence joins TRBV12-3 or TRBV12-4 and TRBJ2-3; 8 bases fit TRBD1. V lost 4 bases to trimming and J lost 4 bases; unmatched junction nucleotides: 16. This CDR3 comprises 18 residues.

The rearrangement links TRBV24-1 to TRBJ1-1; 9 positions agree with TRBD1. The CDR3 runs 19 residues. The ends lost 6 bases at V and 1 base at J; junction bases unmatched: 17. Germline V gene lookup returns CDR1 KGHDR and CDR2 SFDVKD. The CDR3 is CATSYFIIRDREKNTEAFF. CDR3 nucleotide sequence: TGTGCCACCAGTTACTTTATAATCCGGGACAGGGAAAAGAACACTGAAGCTTTCTTT.

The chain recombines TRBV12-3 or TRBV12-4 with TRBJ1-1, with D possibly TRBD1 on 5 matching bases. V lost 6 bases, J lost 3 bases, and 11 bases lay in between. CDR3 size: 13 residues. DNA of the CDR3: TGTGCCAGCAGCTTACAGGTCTACACTGAAGCTTTCTTT. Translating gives CASSLQVYTEAFF.

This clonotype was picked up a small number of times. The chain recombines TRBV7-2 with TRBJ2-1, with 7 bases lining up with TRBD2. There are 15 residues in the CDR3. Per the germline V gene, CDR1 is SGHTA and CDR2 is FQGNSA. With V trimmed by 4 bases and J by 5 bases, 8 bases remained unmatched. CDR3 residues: CASSSPGLYHNEQFF. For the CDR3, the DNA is TGTGCCAGCAGCTCGCCGGGACTATACCACAATGAGCAGTTCTTC.